The clone carrying this T cell receptor beta chain was detected only once. Its cognate antigen is unknown. Measured with immunoSEQ multiplex PCR; TCRdb has only the in-frame clones, and not every one. The table includes 85,000 to 100,000 clones, around 86% detected once. The entry originates in a study of T cell responses to AZD1222 COVID-19 vaccine. V dropped 7 bases and J dropped 5; count of bases not matched to a gene: 13. Germline-derived CDR1 and CDR2 are SNHLY and FYNNEI. The CDR3 has 15 residues. Points from the study as a whole: Unmutated regions of variants are reportedly targeted by nearly half of spike-specific TCRs.

Sequencing used peripheral blood, obtained on day 0 of AZD1222 vaccination. This TCR derives from an adult in good health. The rearrangement links TRBV2 to TRBJ1-2, with TRBD1 matching 7 bases. The CDR3 is CASTRWQGEGYGYTF. In nucleotides, the CDR3 is TGTGCCAGCACCAGATGGCAGGGGGAGGGTTATGGCTACACCTTC.